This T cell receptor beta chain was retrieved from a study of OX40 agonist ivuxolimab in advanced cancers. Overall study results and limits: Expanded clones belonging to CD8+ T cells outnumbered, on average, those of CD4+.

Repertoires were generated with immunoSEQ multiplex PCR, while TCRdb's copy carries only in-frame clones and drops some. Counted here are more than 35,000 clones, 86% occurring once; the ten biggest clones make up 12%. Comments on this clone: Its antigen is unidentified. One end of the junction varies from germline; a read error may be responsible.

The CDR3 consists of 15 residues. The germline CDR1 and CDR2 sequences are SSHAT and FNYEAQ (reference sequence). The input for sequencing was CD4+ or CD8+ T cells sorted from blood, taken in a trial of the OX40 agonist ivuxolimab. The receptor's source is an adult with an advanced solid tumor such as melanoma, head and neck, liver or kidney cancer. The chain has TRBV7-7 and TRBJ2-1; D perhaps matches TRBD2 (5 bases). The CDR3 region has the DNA TGTGCTAGCAGCTTAGTCCCTAGCAGATACAATGAGCAGTTCTTC. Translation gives CASSLVPSRYNEQFF. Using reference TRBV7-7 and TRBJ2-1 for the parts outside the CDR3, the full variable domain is GAGVSQSPRYKVTKRGQDVTLRCDPISSHATLYWYQQALGQGPEFLTYFNYEAQPDKSGLPSDRFSAERPEGSISTLTIQRTEQRDSAMYRCASSLVPSRYNEQFFGPGTRLTVL.